What follows describes a single TCR beta chain. The length of the CDR3 is 14 residues. The V segment lost 6 bases and the J segment 4 bases; nucleotides outside the gene matches: 8. CDR1 is LNHDA and CDR2 is SQIVND in the germline V gene (reference sequence). The data were taken from a study of T cell repertoires in ileal Crohn's disease. This table comes from immunoSEQ multiplex PCR, and its TCRdb copy is limited to in-frame clones, with some not included. The sample shows about 17,000 clones, around four fifths of them seen only once. The sequencing input was ileal tissue. The chain uses TRBV19 and TRBJ1-2; 7 nucleotides line up with TRBD1. The TCR was taken from an adult with Crohn's disease. The DNA for the CDR3 is TGTGCCAGTAGCACCGGACAGGCGATCTATGGCTACACCTTC. Its translation: CASSTGQAIYGYTF. Variable domain in full (rest from reference TRBV19 and TRBJ1-2): DGGITQSPKYLFRKEGQNVTLSCEQNLNHDAMYWYRQDPGQGLRLIYYSQIVNDFQKGDIAEGYSVSREKKESFPLTVTSAQKNPTAFYLCASSTGQAIYGYTFGSGTRLTVV.